This T cell receptor beta chain was identified in a study of post-analysis software for immune sequencing data. General observations from the study: Co-batched samples clustered tightly together by F measure. Patients with multiple sclerosis recorded significantly lower normalized Chao1 diversity than controls, the study found. Five or six TRBV segments were more frequent in patients than controls; TRBV5-6, TRBV5-1 and TRBV20-1 belonged to this group.

Built from TCR beta cDNA, the libraries had unique molecular identifiers in them. In TCRdb, the PCR reads were re-called with MiXCR into one record per CDR3 protein. The sample holds some 690,000 distinct CDR3 sequences, less than 35% seen once. V was shortened by 5 bases and J by 8 bases, with 19 bases between the two germline ends. The CDR3 extends over 15 amino acids. Germline CDR1 and CDR2: MNHEY and SMNVEV (reference sequence). Note on this clonotype: Antigen: not known.

The specimen sequenced was blood. The sequence was obtained from a girl between 5 and 17 years old with multiple sclerosis. This sequence joins TRBV27 and TRBJ2-1; possibly TRBD2 for D (5 bases). In DNA form, the CDR3 reads TGTGCCAGCAGTAGAAGGACTGCCCTCTGGGATGAGCAGTTCTTC. Translating gives CASSRRTALWDEQFF.